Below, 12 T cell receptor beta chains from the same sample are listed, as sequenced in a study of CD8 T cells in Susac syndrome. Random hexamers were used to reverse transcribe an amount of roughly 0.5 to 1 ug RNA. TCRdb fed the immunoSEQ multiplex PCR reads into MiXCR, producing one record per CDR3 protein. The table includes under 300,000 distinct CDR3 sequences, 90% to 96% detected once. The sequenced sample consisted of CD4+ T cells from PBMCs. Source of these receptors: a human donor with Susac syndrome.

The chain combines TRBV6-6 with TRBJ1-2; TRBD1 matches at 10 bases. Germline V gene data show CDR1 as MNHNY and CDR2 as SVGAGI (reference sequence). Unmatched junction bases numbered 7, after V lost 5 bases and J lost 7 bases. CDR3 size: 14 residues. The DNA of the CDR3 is TGTGCCAGCAGTCGAGGGACAGGGGCTCTTGGCTACACCTTC. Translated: CASSRGTGALGYTF.

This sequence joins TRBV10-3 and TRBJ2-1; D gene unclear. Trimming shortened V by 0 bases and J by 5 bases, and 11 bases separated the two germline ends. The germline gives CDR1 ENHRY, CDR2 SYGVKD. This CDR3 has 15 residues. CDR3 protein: CAISESGIVHNEQFF. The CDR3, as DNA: TGTGCCATCAGTGAGTCGGGCATCGTCCACAATGAGCAGTTCTTC.

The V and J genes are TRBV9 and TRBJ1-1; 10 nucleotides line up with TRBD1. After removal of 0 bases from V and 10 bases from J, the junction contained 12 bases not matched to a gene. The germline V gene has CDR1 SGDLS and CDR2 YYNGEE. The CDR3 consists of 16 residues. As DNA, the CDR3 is TGTGCCAGCAGCGTAGTAATTAGTGGGGACAGGGGTTCAGCTTTCTTT. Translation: CASSVVISGDRGSAFF.

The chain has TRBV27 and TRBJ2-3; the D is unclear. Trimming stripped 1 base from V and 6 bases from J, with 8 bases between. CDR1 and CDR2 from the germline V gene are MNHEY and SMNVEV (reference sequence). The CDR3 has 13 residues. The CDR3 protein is CASSLFREDTQYF. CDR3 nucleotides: TGTGCCAGCAGTTTATTCAGAGAGGATACGCAGTATTTT.

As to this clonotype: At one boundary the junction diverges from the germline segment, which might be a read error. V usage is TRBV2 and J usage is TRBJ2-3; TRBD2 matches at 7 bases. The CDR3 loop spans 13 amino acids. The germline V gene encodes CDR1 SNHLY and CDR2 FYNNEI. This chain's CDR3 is CGSRGGGTDTQYF. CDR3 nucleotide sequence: TGTGGCAGCCGGGGAGGGGGCACAGATACGCAGTATTTT.

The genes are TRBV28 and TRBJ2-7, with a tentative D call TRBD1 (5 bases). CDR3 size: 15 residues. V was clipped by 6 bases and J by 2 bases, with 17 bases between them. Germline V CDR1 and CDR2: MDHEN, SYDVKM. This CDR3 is CASRTVGPIPYEQYF. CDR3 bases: TGTGCCAGCAGGACGGTGGGGCCCATTCCCTACGAGCAGTACTTC.

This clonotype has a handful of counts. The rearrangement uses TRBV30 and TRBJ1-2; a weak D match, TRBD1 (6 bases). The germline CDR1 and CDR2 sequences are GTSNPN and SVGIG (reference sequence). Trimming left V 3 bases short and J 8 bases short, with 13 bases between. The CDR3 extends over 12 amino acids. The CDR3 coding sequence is TGTGCCTGGAGGGGCACCGGGGGCGGCTACACCTTC. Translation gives CAWRGTGGGYTF.

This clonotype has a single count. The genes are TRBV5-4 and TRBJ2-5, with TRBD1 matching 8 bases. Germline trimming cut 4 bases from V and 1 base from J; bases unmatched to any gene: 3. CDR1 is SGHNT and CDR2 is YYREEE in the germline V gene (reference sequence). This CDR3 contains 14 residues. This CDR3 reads CASSKTGAQETQYF. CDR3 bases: TGTGCCAGCAGCAAGACAGGGGCCCAAGAGACCCAGTACTTC.

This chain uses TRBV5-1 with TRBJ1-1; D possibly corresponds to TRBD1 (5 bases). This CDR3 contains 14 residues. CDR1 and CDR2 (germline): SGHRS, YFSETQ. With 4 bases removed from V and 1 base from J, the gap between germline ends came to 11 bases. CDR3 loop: CASSMGTGNTEAFF. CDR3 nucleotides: TGCGCCAGCAGCATGGGAACAGGGAACACTGAAGCTTTCTTT. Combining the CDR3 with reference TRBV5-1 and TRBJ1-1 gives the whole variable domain KAGVTQTPRYLIKTRGQQVTLSCSPISGHRSVSWYQQTPGQGLQFLFEYFSETQRNKGNFPGRFSGRQFSNSRSEMNVSTLELGDSALYLCASSMGTGNTEAFFGQGTRLTVV.

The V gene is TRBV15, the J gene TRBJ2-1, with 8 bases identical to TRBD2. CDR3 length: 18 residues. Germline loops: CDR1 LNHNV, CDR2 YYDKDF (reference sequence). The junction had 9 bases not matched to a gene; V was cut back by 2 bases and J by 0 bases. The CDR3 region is CATSRLDRSGSSYNEQFF. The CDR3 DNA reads TGTGCCACCAGCAGACTTGACCGGAGCGGGAGCTCCTACAATGAGCAGTTCTTC.

The CDR3 DNA follows: TGTGCCAGTAGTTGGGTTCGGAACACCGGGGAGCTGTTTTTT. It yields the protein CASSWVRNTGELFF. The chain recombines TRBV19 with TRBJ2-2; no firm D call. The CDR3 length is 14 residues. Trimming took off 5 bases at V and 1 base at J, with 8 bases between the two ends. The germline V gene encodes CDR1 LNHDA and CDR2 SQIVND (reference sequence).

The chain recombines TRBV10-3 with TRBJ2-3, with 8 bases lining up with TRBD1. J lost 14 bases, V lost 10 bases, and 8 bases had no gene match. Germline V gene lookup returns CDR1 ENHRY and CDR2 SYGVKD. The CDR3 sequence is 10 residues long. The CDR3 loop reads CATGDRPLYF. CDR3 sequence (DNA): TGTGCCACCGGGGACAGGCCATTGTATTTT.